A selection of T cell receptor beta chains follows, all from one sample in a study of CD4 T cells in relation to SARS-CoV-2 and coronaviruses. Their antigens remain unidentified. Assay used: immunoSEQ multiplex PCR; TCRdb lists only in-frame clones, some missing. Seen here are around 18,000 clones, 77% observed once, and the top ten hold approximately 26%. Sequenced sample: CD4+ T cells from PBMCs, cultured in vitro. The receptors were gathered from a human donor in good health. CDR3s include the opening cysteine and the closing phenylalanine or tryptophan. The D gene is left open where the match is weak.

CASSQPSAGGEKLFF	TGTGCCAGCAGTCAGCCTTCTGCAGGGGGTGAAAAACTGTTTTTT	TRBV6-6	TRBD1	TRBJ1-4
CAISGDRATEAFF	TGTGCCATCAGCGGTGACAGGGCCACTGAAGCTTTCTTT	TRBV10-3	TRBD1	TRBJ1-1
CASSTGTGGYEQYF	TGTGCCAGCAGTACCGGGACAGGGGGCTACGAGCAGTACTTC	TRBV6-5	TRBD1	TRBJ2-7
CASSPGGQGLTDTQYF	TGTGCCAGCAGTCCAGGGGGACAGGGCCTCACAGATACGCAGTATTTT	TRBV7-3	TRBD1	TRBJ2-3
CASSSPSGGDYGYTF	TGTGCCAGCAGCTCTCCTTCAGGGGGCGACTATGGCTACACCTTC	TRBV2	TRBD1	TRBJ1-2
CSASGTSGGNTGELFF	TGCAGTGCTAGTGGGACTAGCGGGGGAAACACCGGGGAGCTGTTTTTT	TRBV20-1	TRBD2	TRBJ2-2
CSVGGTTGANVLTF	TGCAGCGTTGGGGGGACAACGGGGGCCAACGTCCTGACTTTC	TRBV29-1	-	TRBJ2-6
CASSPRSLGGEQYF	TGTGCCAGCAGCCCGCGCTCCTTGGGAGGTGAGCAGTACTTC	TRBV3-1/TRBV3-2	-	TRBJ2-7
CAWSVQTGVDGNSPLHF	TGTGCCTGGAGTGTACAGACGGGAGTAGACGGGAATTCACCCCTCCACTTT	TRBV30	-	TRBJ1-6
CASSWREISTGELFF	TGTGCCAGTAGTTGGCGGGAGATCAGCACCGGGGAGCTGTTTTTT	TRBV19	TRBD2	TRBJ2-2
CASSPFTGQGNTGELFF	TGTGCCAGCAGCCCTTTCACCGGACAGGGGAACACCGGGGAGCTGTTTTTT	TRBV11-3	TRBD1	TRBJ2-2
CASSHSGGGDTEAFF	TGTGCCAGCAGCCACTCGGGAGGGGGAGACACTGAAGCTTTCTTT	TRBV7-9	-	TRBJ1-1
CASSLSGTEAFF	TGTGCCAGCAGCTTATCCGGCACTGAAGCTTTCTTT	TRBV11-2	-	TRBJ1-1
CAWGGRHSEQFF	TGTGCCTGGGGAGGCCGGCATAGTGAGCAGTTCTTC	TRBV30	-	TRBJ2-1
CATKGGAGETEAFF	TGTGCCACCAAGGGAGGGGCCGGTGAAACTGAAGCTTTCTTT	TRBV24-1	-	TRBJ1-1
CASSAGQGAGKPQHF	TGTGCCAGTAGCGCGGGGCAGGGGGCGGGAAAGCCCCAGCATTTT	TRBV19	TRBD1	TRBJ1-5
CASSVGTGSVSGASYEQYF	TGTGCCAGCAGCGTAGGGACAGGGAGCGTCAGCGGCGCCTCCTACGAGCAGTACTTC	TRBV9	TRBD1	TRBJ2-7
CASSELGAGGTGELFF	TGCGCCAGCAGTGAATTGGGAGCCGGGGGGACCGGGGAGCTGTTTTTT	TRBV10-1	TRBD2	TRBJ2-2
CASSPGQGEEKLFF	TGTGCCAGCTCACCCGGACAGGGGGAGGAAAAACTGTTTTTT	TRBV18	TRBD1	TRBJ1-4
CASSPPGQETQYF	TGTGCCAGCTCACCTCCGGGACAAGAGACCCAGTACTTC	TRBV18	-	TRBJ2-5
CASSVGSGSSNSPLHF	TGTGCCAGCAGCGTAGGTTCCGGGTCATCAAATTCACCCCTCCACTTT	TRBV9	-	TRBJ1-6
CASSVGGRAHEQFF	TGTGCCAGCAGCGTAGGCGGGAGGGCCCATGAGCAGTTCTTC	TRBV9	TRBD2	TRBJ2-1